This T cell receptor (beta chain) is from a study of blood T cell repertoires in COVID-19 (dated by TCRdb to 2018 to 2021). Study-level background: The collaborator samples originated in the United States, Italy and Spain and spanned the acute and convalescent phases of COVID-19. Where available, HLA class I and class II types were obtained from metadata supplied by the sample provider rather than from assay-based typing. The repertoires were released in a freely available public database meant as a resource for research on the immune response to SARS-CoV-2. Subjects who had been exposed to COVID-19, were actively infected with it, or had recovered from it provided the deeply sampled blood TCRbeta repertoires that made up the dataset. Sample metadata almost always included a de-identified subject ID, COVID-19 status, age in years and sex. The prospective study material was composed of cDNA or gDNA derived from T cells, B-cell-depleted T cells, or PBMCs. Samples were obtained from the ongoing ImmuneRACE study (first 160 participants) and from some 1,200 subjects provided by 6 global collaborators. Overall results and qualifications from the work: How much clinical and demographic metadata was included differed by source and by participant, and the metadata was provided uncurated.

About this clone: Its specific antigen is unknown. No per-base quality is available; no much larger clone lies one base away.

TCRbeta CDR3 regions were amplified from genomic DNA using the immunoSEQ Assay, a bias-controlled multiplex PCR. The study's own analysis went as follows. Within the assay, amplification of reference gene primers was used to estimate how many nucleated cells each sample contained. Sequence reads were collapsed and filtered to measure the absolute abundance of every unique TCRbeta CDR3 rearrangement. For each sample, productive Simpson clonality was calculated by taking the square root of Simpson's diversity index across productive rearrangements. What TCRdb holds here is the immuneACCESS table cut down to in-frame rearrangements. Part of the clones is not present; checked against another copy, under half of the missing clones reflect an unresolved V gene, and the others are unexplained. V, J and clone size reflect that table, while D and trimming were determined from the DNA. This sample is represented by around 54,000 clones; about four fifths of them were singletons. The top ten clones comprise approximately 5.3% of the sample.

Reading from cysteine to phenylalanine, the CDR3 counts 15 amino acids. The entry retains the CDR3 DNA only, 45 bases that are in frame from base 1. The germline V gene sets CDR1 to MDHEN and CDR2 to SYDVKM. Between the V and J ends, shortened by 7 bases and 7 bases respectively, the junction contains 17 bases. Each collaborating institution followed its own protocols to collect whole blood in K2EDTA tubes. For TCRbeta analysis, collaborators shipped samples in one of three forms: frozen whole blood, isolated PBMCs, or DNA extracted from either of those sample types. The sample was peripheral blood. The clonotype comes from a woman in her fifties or sixties with acute or convalescent COVID-19. The chain joins TRBV28 to TRBJ1-6; too little of a D gene remains to name it. The DNA sequence is given as TGTGCCAGCATCAAACCCGGGAGATGGAATTCACCCCTCCACTTT. It encodes CASIKPGRWNSPLHF.